These T cell receptor beta chains were read from a single sample in a study of blood T cell repertoires in COVID-19. Clones were sequenced by immunoSEQ multiplex PCR, and TCRdb holds only the in-frame ones, with some missing. The sample shows about 68,000 clones, around 90% of them seen only once. The sequencing sample was made of peripheral blood. The receptor set was obtained from a woman between 50 and 59 years old with COVID-19, enrolled during active disease. Both conserved end residues are trimmed from each CDR3. The listing skips clone size in some rows; elsewhere it reads once, few, many or a size class.

abundance,v_gene,j_gene,CDR3aa
.,TRBV19,TRBJ1-5,ASSTLGSISNQPQH
.,TRBV28,TRBJ1-5,VASTGGSQPQH
.,TRBV19,TRBJ2-7,ASSIDRSYEQY
.,TRBV12-3/TRBV12-4,TRBJ2-3,ASSLDRGDTQY
few,TRBV10-3,TRBJ2-7,AISARTVAYEQY
few,TRBV4-2,TRBJ1-1,ASSRQGSTEAF
.,TRBV28,TRBJ1-4,ASSFRGARLF
.,TRBV7-6,TRBJ1-4,ASSQGGEEEKLF
.,TRBV28,TRBJ2-7,ASSRTSGSEQY
.,TRBV7-2,TRBJ2-7,ASSAQGLVTYEQY
once,TRBV7-6,TRBJ2-5,ASSLVRTSGRGETQY
.,TRBV5-1,TRBJ2-5,ASSIGSGSKGETQY
.,TRBV13,TRBJ2-7,ASSHHPGAGGQEQY
.,TRBV14,TRBJ2-1,ASSRRLAGNNEQF
.,TRBV15,TRBJ2-5,ATSRDRAVGSGETQY
.,TRBV29-1,TRBJ2-1,SAKSSYNEQF
.,TRBV2,TRBJ1-3,ASRPNEVDSGNTIY
.,TRBV19,TRBJ2-1,ASSIAGRRDNEQF
few,TRBV3-1/TRBV3-2,TRBJ2-1,ASSQDTAGAFSNEQF
.,TRBV15,TRBJ1-5,ATSRERGDTTYSNQPQH
.,TRBV15,TRBJ1-2,ATSPGGTGENGYT
.,TRBV7-8,TRBJ1-1,ASSLDRNTEAF
.,TRBV7-2,TRBJ2-1,ASSGVLSASYNEQF
once,TRBV6-2/TRBV6-3,TRBJ1-2,ASSPAAEANYGYT
.,TRBV28,TRBJ1-5,ASRLRDRSQPQH
.,TRBV7-8,TRBJ1-6,ASSLRGESLISPLH
.,TRBV28,TRBJ1-2,ASSQGVNYGYT
few,TRBV3-1/TRBV3-2,TRBJ2-2,ASRQTSGRINTGELF
.,TRBV28,TRBJ2-5,ASSGGGQGQETQY
.,TRBV28,TRBJ2-7,ASNMEGISYEQY
.,TRBV12-3/TRBV12-4,TRBJ2-7,ASSNGLAGEQY
.,TRBV27,TRBJ1-2,ASSLRGNYGYT
.,TRBV7-9,TRBJ2-7,ASSLGSGLSYEQY
.,TRBV30,TRBJ2-1,AWEPGLQTNEQF
.,TRBV29-1,TRBJ1-2,SVRTGTYGYT
.,TRBV10-2,TRBJ2-7,ASSGILAGSKTYEQY
.,TRBV5-6,TRBJ2-2,ASSTGTGAIGELF